This T cell receptor (beta chain) was obtained from a study of cytomegalovirus exposure and HLA in healthy donors. The donors gave bone marrow, and they were healthy. Worth noting for this clone: Its specificity is not known.

Overall study results and limits: It was in a later analysis that TCR association rates were seen to vary by HLA locus, highest for DRB1 and lowest for HLA-C. Later examination showed HLA-associated TCR beta chains had greater clonal expansion than equally common others.

60 Vbeta and 13 Jbeta primers were used in PCR. Here immunoSEQ multiplex PCR was the method, and the copy in TCRdb shows in-frame clones only, minus some. Of approximately 110,000 clones listed, around 77% are singletons. The sequence was collected from a human donor in good health. Specimen: PBMCs.

Here the CDR3 reads CASSRGGLGANVLTF. The CDR3, as DNA: TGTGCCAGCAGCCGGGGAGGGTTAGGGGCCAACGTCCTGACTTTC. The chain is built from TRBV14 and TRBJ2-6, with 7 bases that match TRBD2. V dropped 4 bases and J dropped 4; count of bases not matched to a gene: 4. CDR1 and CDR2 (germline): SGHDN, FVKESK. The CDR3 runs to 15 residues.